The sequence of this TCR beta chain was determined in a study of cytomegalovirus exposure and HLA in healthy donors. Points from the study as a whole: With later analysis, a missense DCLRE1C variant became linked to TCR beta V- and J-gene trimming.

This clone was observed a single time. Its antigen remains unidentified. The PCR made use of 60 Vbeta and 13 Jbeta primers. TCRdb's table, derived via immunoSEQ multiplex PCR, lists solely in-frame clones and lacks some. The data show 85,000 to 90,000 clones, about 70% seen once. Germline trimming cut 5 bases from V and 1 base from J; bases unmatched to any gene: 10. The germline V gene has CDR1 SGHVS and CDR2 FNYEAQ. This CDR3 spans 17 amino acids. The clonotype comes from a man younger than 40 in good health and CMV-seronegative. Material for sequencing was PBMCs. The chain carries TRBV7-6 and TRBJ2-2; 7 positions agree with TRBD1. CDR3 loop: CASSEGATGWNTGELFF. CDR3 in DNA: TGTGCCAGCAGCGAAGGAGCGACAGGGTGGAACACCGGGGAGCTGTTTTTT.